Shown below are 18 T cell receptor beta chains from a single sample sequenced in a study of control samples from healthy donors and cancer patients. Repertoires were generated with immunoSEQ multiplex PCR, while TCRdb's copy carries only in-frame clones and drops some. The profile shows 130,000 or so clones, 80% to 90% of them singletons. The sequencing input was blood. Receptors were obtained from a man aged 60-69 years in good health.

This clone was detected once. V gene TRBV6-1 combines with J gene TRBJ1-5; no clear D gene. CDR3 length: 15 amino acids. Looked up from germline, CDR1 is MNHNS and CDR2 is SASEGT. V lost 2 bases, J lost 2 bases, and 10 bases lay in between. The CDR3 region has the DNA TGTGCCAGCAGTGAATACTGGGCTGGCAATCAGCCCCAGCATTTT. Translating it yields CASSEYWAGNQPQHF.

Only one count was recorded for this clone. V usage is TRBV28 and J usage is TRBJ1-4, with D possibly matching TRBD1 (5 bases). Germline V gene lookup returns CDR1 MDHEN and CDR2 SYDVKM. Trimming cost V 4 bases and J 7 bases, with 13 bases left between them. The CDR3 has 14 residues. DNA for the CDR3: TGTGCCAGCAGTTCGGGGACTGTCAGTGAAAAACTGTTTTTT. Translating it yields CASSSGTVSEKLFF.

The chain combines TRBV27 with TRBJ2-7; possibly TRBD1 for D (6 bases). Germline assignment: CDR1 MNHEY and CDR2 SMNVEV (reference sequence). CDR3 size: 13 residues. Trimming removed 4 bases from V and 5 bases from J, with 12 bases in between. The CDR3 loop is CASSSYRVNEQYF. In DNA form, the CDR3 reads TGTGCCAGCAGTTCGTACAGGGTCAACGAGCAGTACTTC.

The chain has TRBV18 and TRBJ1-1; 7 bases fit TRBD1. With V trimmed by 3 bases and J by 3 bases, 7 bases remained unmatched. Germline V gene lookup returns CDR1 KGHSH and CDR2 LQKENI. The CDR3 is 15 residues long. The CDR3 loop reads CASSPYRQGYTEAFF. In DNA, the CDR3 is TGTGCCAGCTCACCCTACAGACAGGGATACACTGAAGCTTTCTTT. Variable domain in full (rest from reference TRBV18 and TRBJ1-1): NAGVMQNPRHLVRRRGQEARLRCSPMKGHSHVYWYRQLPEEGLKFMVYLQKENIIDESGMPKERFSAEFPKEGPSILRIQQVVRGDSAAYFCASSPYRQGYTEAFFGQGTRLTVV.

The J gene is TRBJ2-6, the V gene TRBV6-2 or TRBV6-3; TRBD2 is a possible D gene (5 bases). This CDR3 is 15 amino acids long. V was clipped by 7 bases and J by 1 base, with 11 bases between them. Germline values: CDR1 MNHEY, CDR2 SVGEGT. The CDR3 coding sequence is TGTGCCAGCATCCCCCCGGGATCTGGGGCCAACGTCCTGACTTTC. As protein: CASIPPGSGANVLTF.

The chain joins TRBV9 to TRBJ1-6, with 8 bases that match TRBD1. V dropped 4 bases and J dropped 9; count of bases not matched to a gene: 6. This CDR3 is 14 amino acids long. Germline CDR1 and CDR2: SGDLS and YYNGEE. CDR3 region: CASSTAGGSSPLHF. The CDR3 DNA reads TGTGCCAGCAGCACCGCAGGGGGCTCTTCACCCCTCCACTTT.

The rearrangement uses TRBV12-3 or TRBV12-4 and TRBJ1-5; D is uncertain. V shed 1 base and J shed 5 bases, with 6 bases lying between them. There are 13 residues in the CDR3. The CDR3 spells CASSLDSHQPQHF. CDR3 nucleotides: TGTGCCAGCAGTTTAGACAGCCATCAGCCCCAGCATTTT.

The chain has TRBV29-1 and TRBJ1-3; D gene ambiguous. Germline CDR1 SQVTM, CDR2 ANQGSEA. V shed 0 bases and J shed 0 bases, with 9 bases lying between them. This CDR3 spans 15 amino acids. In nucleotides, the CDR3 is TGCAGCGTTGAAGAATTTCAGAGCTCTGGAAACACCATATATTTT. Residues: CSVEEFQSSGNTIYF. The whole variable domain, remainder taken from reference TRBV29-1 and TRBJ1-3, is SAVISQKPSRDICQRGTSLTIQCQVDSQVTMMFWYRQQPGQSLTLIATANQGSEATYESGFVIDKFPISRPNLTFSTLTVSNMSPEDSSIYLCSVEEFQSSGNTIYFGEGSWLTVV.

The chain has TRBV7-2 and TRBJ2-7; D is unclear. V shed 1 base and J shed 0 bases, with 10 bases lying between them. CDR3 length: 15 residues. Germline V gene data show CDR1 as SGHTA and CDR2 as FQGNSA. Here the CDR3 DNA reads TGTGCCAGCAGCTTAGTGTCCGAGAGCTCCTACGAGCAGTACTTC. Translating gives CASSLVSESSYEQYF.

The chain couples TRBV4-3 to TRBJ1-4, with D possibly TRBD1 on 6 matching bases. This CDR3 comprises 15 residues. In germline, CDR1 is LGHNA, CDR2 YSLEER. V gave up 3 bases and J gave up 1 base, with 9 bases separating them. The CDR3 loop reads CASSHTGKTNEKLFF. CDR3 bases: TGCGCCAGCAGCCACACAGGGAAAACTAATGAAAAACTGTTTTTT.

This clone is a singleton in its sample. V and J are TRBV5-4 and TRBJ2-5; tentatively, D is TRBD1 or TRBD2 (6 bases each). Germline V gene sequence: CDR1 SGHNT, CDR2 YYREEE (reference sequence). The CDR3 contains 16 residues. Trimming removed 2 bases from V and 2 bases from J, with 16 bases in between. The CDR3, as DNA: TGTGCCAGCAGCTTATGGCAAGGGGGGACGCAAGAGACCCAGTACTTC. Amino acids: CASSLWQGGTQETQYF.

The chain joins TRBV6-6 to TRBJ1-4; D is undetermined. The CDR3 is 16 amino acids. Germline V lookup: CDR1 MNHNY, CDR2 SVGAGI (reference sequence). The V end lost 2 bases, the J end lost 0 bases, and 10 bases lay between the germline ends. The CDR3: CASSYITGSTNEKLFF. The CDR3 DNA reads TGTGCCAGCAGTTACATTACGGGATCAACTAATGAAAAACTGTTTTTT.

The rearrangement links TRBV7-8 to TRBJ2-7, with 10 bases lining up with TRBD2. The length of the CDR3 is 15 residues. CDR1 SGHVS and CDR2 FQNEAQ come from the germline V gene. Germline trimming cut 1 base from V and 3 bases from J; bases unmatched to any gene: 3. CDR3 in amino acids: CASSLVSSGGYEQYF. CDR3 in DNA: TGTGCCAGCAGCTTAGTCTCTAGCGGGGGCTACGAGCAGTACTTC.

The V and J genes are TRBV4-2 and TRBJ2-7; 7 positions agree with TRBD1. The CDR3 contains 14 residues. The junction had 2 bases not matched to a gene; V was cut back by 0 bases and J by 3 bases. Per the germline V gene, CDR1 is LGHNA and CDR2 is YNFKEQ. CDR3 protein: CASSQERQGYEQYF. DNA of the CDR3: TGTGCCAGCAGCCAAGAGCGACAGGGCTACGAGCAGTACTTC.

There are a few counts of this clone. V is TRBV27 and J is TRBJ1-1; 7 positions agree with TRBD1. V gave up 0 bases and J gave up 5 bases; unmatched junction bases: 3. CDR1 MNHEY and CDR2 SMNVEV come from the germline V gene (reference sequence). The CDR3 length is 14 residues. CDR3 in amino acids: CASSLSRGGTEAFF. The CDR3 bases are TGTGCCAGCAGTTTATCCAGGGGGGGGACTGAAGCTTTCTTT.

The chain is built from TRBV29-1 and TRBJ2-3; 8 nucleotides match TRBD2. Trimming removed 4 bases from V and 2 bases from J; junction bases left unmatched: 8. Germline V CDR1 and CDR2: SQVTM, ANQGSEA. The CDR3 runs to 15 residues. The CDR3: CSVGGAGAYTDTQYF. The CDR3 DNA is TGCAGCGTTGGAGGAGCGGGGGCGTACACAGATACGCAGTATTTT.

The chain has TRBV19 and TRBJ2-1; TRBD2 agrees at 7 bases. V shed 5 bases and J 6 bases; nucleotides not matched to a gene: 7. The CDR3 contains 14 residues. Germline V gives CDR1 LNHDA, CDR2 SQIVND (reference sequence). CDR3 in DNA: TGTGCCAGTAGTCCGGGACTACCCCCCAATGAGCAGTTCTTC. This codes for CASSPGLPPNEQFF.

The J gene is TRBJ1-3, the V gene TRBV6-6, with a possible D match to TRBD1 (6 bases). V was pared by 6 bases and J by 2 bases, with 14 bases between. CDR3 length equals 15 residues. Germline lookup yields CDR1 MNHNY and CDR2 SVGAGI (reference sequence). The CDR3 DNA follows: TGTGCCAGCAGACCCAACAGGGCGGCTGGAAACACCATATATTTT. It is translated as CASRPNRAAGNTIYF.